The 21 T cell receptor beta chains reported below all come from one sample, sequenced in a study of beta chain features in type 1 diabetes. No antigen has been assigned to these receptors. Findings of the study overall: TCRB CDR3s from Type 1 diabetes patients were moderately but significantly shorter in all four CD4+ subsets.

The isolated RNA, all of it, was reverse transcribed, so expressed TCRB transcripts were what got sequenced. The method was immunoSEQ multiplex PCR; TCRdb's version includes in-frame clones alone and lacks a portion of them. The sample carries hundreds of thousands of clones, around 15% recorded once. The sample consisted of naive CD4+ T cells from blood. These receptors were taken from a man younger than 35 with type 1 diabetes.

The genes are TRBV28 and TRBJ2-7; tentatively, D is TRBD2 (6 bases). The V and J ends lost 3 bases and 6 bases respectively, with 9 bases between them. CDR1 is MDHEN and CDR2 is SYDVKM in the germline V gene. CDR3 length equals 12 residues. CDR3 in amino acids: CASSFRRVEQYF. Here the CDR3 DNA reads TGTGCCAGCAGTTTTCGGAGGGTCGAGCAGTACTTC.

The rearrangement uses TRBV28 and TRBJ2-7, with TRBD1 as a possible D gene (6 bases). V lost 4 bases, J lost 2 bases, and 18 bases lay in between. The CDR3 is 16 amino acids. Looked up from germline, CDR1 is MDHEN and CDR2 is SYDVKM. For the CDR3, the DNA is TGTGCCAGCAGTTGGTCAGGGGAGAATTTAACCTACGAGCAGTACTTC. This codes for CASSWSGENLTYEQYF.

The chain uses TRBV4-1 and TRBJ2-5, with 9 bases lining up with TRBD1. Trimming took 1 base from V and 4 from J; bases not matched to a gene: 16. The CDR3 runs to 19 residues. Germline lookup yields CDR1 MGHRA and CDR2 YSYEKL. The CDR3: CASSQVEGEDRGTRETQYF. DNA for the CDR3: TGCGCCAGCAGCCAAGTCGAGGGGGAGGACAGGGGCACTAGAGAGACCCAGTACTTC.

The chain combines TRBV7-2 with TRBJ2-1; 7 nucleotides match TRBD2. The CDR3 loop spans 15 amino acids. Germline V gives CDR1 SGHTA, CDR2 FQGNSA. Losses at the gene ends were 6 bases for V and 4 bases for J; bases not matched to a gene: 9. The CDR3 nucleotides read TGTGCCAGCAGGTCACCGGGACTAATGTACAATGAGCAGTTCTTC. It translates to CASRSPGLMYNEQFF.

The chain links TRBV30 to TRBJ1-3; 9 positions match TRBD1. Germline-derived CDR1 and CDR2 are GTSNPN and SVGIG (reference sequence). The CDR3 runs 15 residues. Trimming took 5 bases from V and 0 from J; bases not matched to a gene: 5. The DNA of the CDR3 is TGTGCCTGGGGGGTACAGGGGGCCTCTGGAAACACCATATATTTT. Amino acids: CAWGVQGASGNTIYF.

A few counts support this clone. The chain employs TRBV13 and TRBJ1-6; D is perhaps TRBD1 (5 bases). The CDR3 extends over 14 amino acids. V was cut by 1 base and J by 11 bases, with 12 bases left in between. The germline gives CDR1 PRHDT, CDR2 FYEKMQ (reference sequence). The CDR3 DNA reads as TGTGCCAGCAGCTTAGAGAGGGGAAGAACACCCCTCCACTTT. This codes for CASSLERGRTPLHF.

This chain's CDR3 is CASSQDWTSGVLRGNSYNEQFF. The CDR3 region has the DNA TGCGCCAGCAGCCAAGATTGGACTAGCGGGGTGCTGAGGGGGAACTCCTACAATGAGCAGTTCTTC. The rearrangement joins TRBV4-1 to TRBJ2-1, with TRBD2 identical over 12 bases. The V gene end was trimmed by 0 bases and the J gene end by 0 bases; junction bases not matched to a gene: 15. Germline V gene lookup returns CDR1 MGHRA and CDR2 YSYEKL. The CDR3 totals 22 residues.

This clone was seen a handful of times. V gene TRBV21-1 combines with J gene TRBJ1-1. TRBV21-1 is deemed a pseudogene. The CDR3 is 20 amino acids. The chain's CDR3 is CASSKPAGSGPSVMNTEAFF. In DNA, the CDR3 is TGTGCCAGCAGCAAACCTGCAGGGAGCGGTCCCTCCGTTATGAACACTGAAGCTTTCTTT.

On this clone itself: This sample also contains other DNA sequences that code for the same CDR3. This chain connects TRBV2 to TRBJ2-5; no firm D call. Germline V gene data show CDR1 as SNHLY and CDR2 as FYNNEI. Deletions cut 6 bases from V and 1 base from J, with 6 bases between. The length of the CDR3 is 12 residues. CDR3 in amino acids: CASRQLQETQYF. DNA of the CDR3: TGTGCCAGCAGACAGCTCCAAGAGACCCAGTACTTC. Looking up the rest from reference TRBV2 and TRBJ2-5 gives the full variable domain: EPEVTQTPSHQVTQMGQEVILRCVPISNHLYFYWYRQILGQKVEFLVSFYNNEISEKSEIFDDQFSVERPDGSNFTLKIRSTKLEDSAMYFCASRQLQETQYFGPGTRLLVL.

The V call is TRBV2, the J call TRBJ2-3; no definite D call. Germline V gene lookup returns CDR1 SNHLY and CDR2 FYNNEI. This CDR3 has 16 amino acids. Trimming stripped 7 bases from V and 1 base from J, with 18 bases between. The CDR3 region is CASMLFGPGGTDTQYF. CDR3 nucleotides: TGTGCCAGCATGTTATTCGGGCCAGGTGGCACAGATACGCAGTATTTT. The full variable domain, completed using reference TRBV2 and TRBJ2-3, is EPEVTQTPSHQVTQMGQEVILRCVPISNHLYFYWYRQILGQKVEFLVSFYNNEISEKSEIFDDQFSVERPDGSNFTLKIRSTKLEDSAMYFCASMLFGPGGTDTQYFGPGTRLTVL.

This sequence joins TRBV28 and TRBJ1-5; possibly TRBD1 for D (5 bases). CDR1 and CDR2 (germline): MDHEN, SYDVKM. V was cut by 7 bases and J by 6 bases, with 13 bases left in between. This CDR3 spans 13 amino acids. The CDR3 loop is CASIGAFGQPQHF. CDR3 nucleotides: TGTGCCAGCATAGGGGCTTTCGGTCAGCCCCAGCATTTT.

The chain joins TRBV19 to TRBJ1-2; D is unclear. V was clipped by 7 bases and J by 7 bases, with 19 bases between them. CDR3 size: 14 residues. Per germline, CDR1 LNHDA and CDR2 SQIVND (reference sequence). The CDR3 sequence is CASTPAPPRSGYTF. CDR3 DNA: TGTGCCAGTACCCCTGCCCCACCGAGAAGTGGCTACACCTTC.

The chain uses TRBV30 and TRBJ1-2; TRBD1 might be the D (5 bases). From germline, CDR1 is GTSNPN and CDR2 SVGIG (reference sequence). This CDR3 is 13 amino acids long. The V gene lost 0 bases and the J gene lost 6 bases, with 11 bases spanning the gap. The chain's CDR3 is CAWSVLRTNGYTF. The CDR3 DNA sequence: TGTGCCTGGAGTGTACTGAGGACAAATGGCTACACCTTC.

This clone was counted a few times. The identical CDR3 is also encoded by other nucleotide sequences in the sample. V usage is TRBV30 and J usage is TRBJ1-2, with D perhaps TRBD1 (5 bases). Germline V gene lookup returns CDR1 GTSNPN and CDR2 SVGIG (reference sequence). V gave up 3 bases and J gave up 1 base, with 9 bases separating them. There are 13 residues in the CDR3. The CDR3 sequence: CAWSPQGNYGYTF. The CDR3 bases are TGTGCCTGGAGCCCTCAGGGTAACTATGGCTACACCTTC.

This clone showed up just a few times. J is TRBJ2-3 and V is TRBV29-1; D not resolved. With 2 bases removed from V and 2 bases from J, the gap between germline ends came to 8 bases. This CDR3 has 13 amino acids. CDR1 is SQVTM, CDR2 ANQGSEA, per germline. The CDR3: CSVESNPTDTQYF. DNA of the CDR3: TGCAGCGTTGAATCGAACCCCACAGATACGCAGTATTTT.

The V and J genes are TRBV7-3 and TRBJ2-5; TRBD1 agrees at 7 bases. There are 13 residues in the CDR3. The germline V gene has CDR1 SGHTA and CDR2 FQGTGA. V trimming: 4 bases; J trimming: 5 bases; junction bases outside the gene matches: 4. The CDR3 protein is CASSSGQKETQYF. The CDR3 coding sequence is TGTGCCAGCAGCTCGGGACAGAAGGAGACCCAGTACTTC.

This clone was seen a handful of times. The V call is TRBV5-1, the J call TRBJ2-1, with D perhaps matching TRBD2 (6 bases). The CDR3 runs to 14 residues. In germline, CDR1 is SGHRS, CDR2 YFSETQ. V lost 6 bases and J 8 bases, leaving 18 bases between the germline ends. CDR3 bases: TGCGCCAGCACAGCGGGTCAGGTAGAAGATGAGCAGTTCTTC. Protein: CASTAGQVEDEQFF.

Details on this clone: Relative to the germline gene, one junction end is altered; a read error may explain this. The rearrangement joins TRBV11-3 to TRBJ2-3; D unresolved. This CDR3 has 11 residues. Germline loops: CDR1 SGHNT, CDR2 YENEEA. CDR3 residues: CASGLTDTQYF. CDR3 sequence (DNA): TGTGCCAGCGGCTTGACTGATACGCAGTATTTT.

This clone was counted a few times. This chain's CDR3 is CASSVNGGYTF. In nucleotides, the CDR3 is TGTGCCAGCAGCGTCAACGGGGGCTACACCTTC. The chain links TRBV11-3 to TRBJ1-2; D is ambiguous. Trimming removed 5 bases from V and 8 bases from J, with 9 bases in between. The CDR3 is 11 residues long. Germline CDR1 SGHNT, CDR2 YENEEA.

The chain employs TRBV7-6 and TRBJ2-6; D is unclear. This CDR3 contains 15 residues. In germline, CDR1 is SGHVS, CDR2 FNYEAQ. V was trimmed by 5 bases and J by 2 bases, leaving 10 bases between them. The CDR3 DNA sequence: TGTGCCAGCAGCCTAGGGAACGCTGGGGCCAACGTCCTGACTTTC. Its translation: CASSLGNAGANVLTF. Full variable domain (rest looked up from reference TRBV7-6 and TRBJ2-6): GAGVSQSPRYKVTKRGQDVALRCDPISGHVSLYWYRQALGQGPEFLTYFNYEAQQDKSGLPNDRFSAERPEGSISTLTIQRTEQRDSAMYRCASSLGNAGANVLTFGAGSRLTVL.

The V call is TRBV7-8, the J call TRBJ1-6, with D tentatively TRBD1 (5 bases). CDR1 is SGHVS and CDR2 is FQNEAQ in the germline V gene. The V and J ends lost 5 bases and 4 bases respectively, with 6 bases between them. CDR3 size: 13 residues. The CDR3, as DNA: TGTGCCAGCAGCCCAGGGTATAATTCACCCCTCCACTTT. Translation gives CASSPGYNSPLHF. Looking up the rest from reference TRBV7-8 and TRBJ1-6 gives the full variable domain: GAGVSQSPRYKVAKRGQDVALRCDPISGHVSLFWYQQALGQGPEFLTYFQNEAQLDKSGLPSDRFFAERPEGSVSTLKIQRTQQEDSAVYLCASSPGYNSPLHFGNGTRLTVT.